The sequence of this T cell receptor (beta chain) was determined in a study of T cell responses to AZD1222 COVID-19 vaccine. As for this clone: Its antigen remains unknown.

Between the trimmed V and J ends, which lost 0 bases and 4 bases, there was a span of 9 bases. CDR1 and CDR2 from the germline V gene are MNHNS and SASEGT. The CDR3 contains 14 residues. Clones were read by immunoSEQ multiplex PCR, and TCRdb kept only the in-frame ones, dropping some. This table holds some 97,000 clones, about 89% found once. Findings of the study overall: Spike-wide coverage was observed for vaccine-associated CD4 TCRs, with dominant responses at 160-218 and 743-854. The sample set comprised mostly white British donors with more females, and clonal diversity was possibly underestimated.

This specimen consisted of peripheral blood, obtained on day 0 of AZD1222 vaccination. The chain combines TRBV6-1 with TRBJ1-2; possibly TRBD1 for D (5 bases). The clonotype originates from an adult in good health. The CDR3 DNA reads as TGTGCCAGCAGTGAAGCCGCGACAGTCTATGGCTACACCTTC. It yields the protein CASSEAATVYGYTF.